This TCR beta chain was profiled in a study of identifying expanded T cells in peripheral blood. Produced via immunoSEQ multiplex PCR; TCRdb's table is partial and in-frame only. There are approximately 83,000 clones in the sample; 80% to 90% occur only once, and just under 4.5% lies in the top ten. Healthy donors had no documented immune events, such as infections, while sampled. This receptor was obtained from a person aged 18 to 75 in good health. The sequenced material came from blood.

The CDR3 spells CASSLGGQGIYGYTF. In DNA form, the CDR3 reads TGTGCCAGCAGCTTGGGGGGACAGGGCATATATGGCTACACCTTC. The rearrangement uses TRBV5-4 and TRBJ1-2; 9 bases line up with TRBD1. Per the germline V gene, CDR1 is SGHNT and CDR2 is YYREEE (reference sequence). The CDR3 length is 15 residues. Trimming at V came to 0 bases and at J to 5 bases, leaving 5 bases not matched to a gene.